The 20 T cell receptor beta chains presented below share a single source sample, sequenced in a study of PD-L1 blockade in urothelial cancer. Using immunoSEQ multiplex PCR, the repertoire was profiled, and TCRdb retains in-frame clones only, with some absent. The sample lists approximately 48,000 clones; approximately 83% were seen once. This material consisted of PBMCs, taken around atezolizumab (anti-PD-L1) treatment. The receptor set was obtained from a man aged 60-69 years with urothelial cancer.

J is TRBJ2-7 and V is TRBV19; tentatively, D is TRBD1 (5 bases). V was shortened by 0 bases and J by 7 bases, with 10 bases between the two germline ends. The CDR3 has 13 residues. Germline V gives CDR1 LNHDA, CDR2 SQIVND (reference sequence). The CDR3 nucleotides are TGTGCCAGTAGTATAGAAAAGGGGCGGGAGCAGTACTTC. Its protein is CASSIEKGREQYF.

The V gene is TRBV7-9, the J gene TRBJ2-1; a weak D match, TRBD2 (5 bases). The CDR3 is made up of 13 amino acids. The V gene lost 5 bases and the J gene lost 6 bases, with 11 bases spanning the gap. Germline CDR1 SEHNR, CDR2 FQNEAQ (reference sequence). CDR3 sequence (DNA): TGTGCCAGCAGCCCTTGGGGAGTCAATGAGCAGTTCTTC. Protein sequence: CASSPWGVNEQFF.

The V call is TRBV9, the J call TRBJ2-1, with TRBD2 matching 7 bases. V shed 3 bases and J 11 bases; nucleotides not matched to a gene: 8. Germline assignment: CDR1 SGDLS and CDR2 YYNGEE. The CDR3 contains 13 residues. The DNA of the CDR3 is TGTGCCAGCAGCGCAGACCAGCGGGGTAAGCAGTTCTTC. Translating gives CASSADQRGKQFF.

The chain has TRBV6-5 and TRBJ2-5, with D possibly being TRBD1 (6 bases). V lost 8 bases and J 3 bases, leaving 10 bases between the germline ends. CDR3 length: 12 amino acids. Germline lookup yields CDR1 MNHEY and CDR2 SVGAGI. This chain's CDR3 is CASGRGKETQYF. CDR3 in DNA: TGTGCCAGCGGAAGGGGGAAAGAGACCCAGTACTTC.

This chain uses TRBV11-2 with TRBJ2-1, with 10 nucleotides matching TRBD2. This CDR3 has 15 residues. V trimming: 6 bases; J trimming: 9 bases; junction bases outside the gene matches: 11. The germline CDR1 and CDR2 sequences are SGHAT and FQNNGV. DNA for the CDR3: TGTGCCAGCAGAACCGCGCTAGCGGGAGACATTGAGCAGTTCTTC. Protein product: CASRTALAGDIEQFF.

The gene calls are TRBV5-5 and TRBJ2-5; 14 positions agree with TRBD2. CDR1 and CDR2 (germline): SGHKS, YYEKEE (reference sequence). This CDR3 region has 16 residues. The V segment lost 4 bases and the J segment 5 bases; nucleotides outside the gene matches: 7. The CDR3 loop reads CASSLGLAGAIETQYF. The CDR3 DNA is TGTGCCAGCAGCCTGGGACTAGCGGGGGCCATCGAGACCCAGTACTTC.

The CDR3 region is CASSVELGADGYTF. The CDR3 DNA is TGTGCCAGCAGCGTAGAACTGGGGGCGGATGGCTACACCTTC. V usage is TRBV9 and J usage is TRBJ1-2; D possibly corresponds to TRBD1 (6 bases). V was trimmed by 0 bases and J by 6 bases, leaving 12 bases between them. CDR3 size: 14 residues. Germline CDR1 SGDLS, CDR2 YYNGEE.

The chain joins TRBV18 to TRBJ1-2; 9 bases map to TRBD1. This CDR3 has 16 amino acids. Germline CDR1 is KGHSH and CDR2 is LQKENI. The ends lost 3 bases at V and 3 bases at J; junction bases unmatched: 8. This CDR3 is CASSPAGTGLYYGYTF. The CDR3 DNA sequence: TGTGCCAGCTCACCGGCCGGGACAGGGCTTTACTATGGCTACACCTTC.

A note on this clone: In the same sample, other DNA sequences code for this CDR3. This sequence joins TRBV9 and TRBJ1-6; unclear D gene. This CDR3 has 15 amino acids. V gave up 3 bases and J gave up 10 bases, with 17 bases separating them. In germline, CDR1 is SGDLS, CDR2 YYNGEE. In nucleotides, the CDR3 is TGTGCCAGCAGCGGCGGCAGTGGGGAGGGCTCACCCCTCCACTTT. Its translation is CASSGGSGEGSPLHF. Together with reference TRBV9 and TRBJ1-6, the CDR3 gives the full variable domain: DSGVTQTPKHLITATGQRVTLRCSPRSGDLSVYWYQQSLDQGLQFLIQYYNGEERAKGNILERFSAQQFPDLHSELNLSSLELGDSALYFCASSGGSGEGSPLHFGNGTRLTVT.

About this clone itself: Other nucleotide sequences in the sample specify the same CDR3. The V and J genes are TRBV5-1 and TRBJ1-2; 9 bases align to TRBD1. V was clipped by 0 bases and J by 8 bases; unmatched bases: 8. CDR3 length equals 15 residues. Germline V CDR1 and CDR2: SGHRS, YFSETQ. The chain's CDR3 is CASSLAPGQGVGYTF. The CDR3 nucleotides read TGCGCCAGCAGCTTGGCCCCGGGACAGGGTGTAGGCTACACCTTC.

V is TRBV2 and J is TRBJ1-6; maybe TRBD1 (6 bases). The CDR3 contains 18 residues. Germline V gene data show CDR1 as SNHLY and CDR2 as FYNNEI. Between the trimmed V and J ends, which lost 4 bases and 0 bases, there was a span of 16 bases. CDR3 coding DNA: TGTGCCAGCAGTGCAGGACAGCGAGTTGGCTCCTATAATTCACCCCTCCACTTT. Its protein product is CASSAGQRVGSYNSPLHF.

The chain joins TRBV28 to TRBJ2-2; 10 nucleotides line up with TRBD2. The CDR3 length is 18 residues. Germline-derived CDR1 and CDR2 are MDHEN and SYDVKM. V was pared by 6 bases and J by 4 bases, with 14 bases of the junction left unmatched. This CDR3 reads CASSRPLSGRTPTGELFF. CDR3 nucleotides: TGTGCCAGCAGCCGCCCCCTTAGCGGGAGGACCCCCACCGGGGAGCTGTTTTTT.

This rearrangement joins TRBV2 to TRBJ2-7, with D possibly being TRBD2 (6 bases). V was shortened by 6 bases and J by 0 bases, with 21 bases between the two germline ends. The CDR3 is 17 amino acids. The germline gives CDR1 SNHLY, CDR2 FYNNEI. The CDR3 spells CASRSGGVGHGSYEQYF. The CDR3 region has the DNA TGTGCCAGCAGATCCGGGGGAGTCGGTCATGGCTCCTACGAGCAGTACTTC.

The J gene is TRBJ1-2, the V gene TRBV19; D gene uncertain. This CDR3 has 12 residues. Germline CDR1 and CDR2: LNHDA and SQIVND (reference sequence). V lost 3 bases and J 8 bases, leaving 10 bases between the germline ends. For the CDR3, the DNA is TGTGCCAGTAGTATGGCCCTCGGGGGCTACACCTTC. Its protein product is CASSMALGGYTF.

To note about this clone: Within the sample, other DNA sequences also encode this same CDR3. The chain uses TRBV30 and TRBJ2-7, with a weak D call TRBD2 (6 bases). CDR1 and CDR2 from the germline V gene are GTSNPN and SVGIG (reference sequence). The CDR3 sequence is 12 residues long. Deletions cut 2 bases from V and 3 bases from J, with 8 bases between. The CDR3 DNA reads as TGTGCCTGGAGTCAGACTAGCTACGAGCAGTACTTC. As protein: CAWSQTSYEQYF.

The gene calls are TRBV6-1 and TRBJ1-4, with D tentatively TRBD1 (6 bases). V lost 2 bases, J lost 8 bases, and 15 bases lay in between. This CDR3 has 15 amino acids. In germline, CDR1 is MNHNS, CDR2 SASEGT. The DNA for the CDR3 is TGTGCCAGCAGTGAAAGTCTGGGGGCAGGGGAAAAACTGTTTTTT. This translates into CASSESLGAGEKLFF.

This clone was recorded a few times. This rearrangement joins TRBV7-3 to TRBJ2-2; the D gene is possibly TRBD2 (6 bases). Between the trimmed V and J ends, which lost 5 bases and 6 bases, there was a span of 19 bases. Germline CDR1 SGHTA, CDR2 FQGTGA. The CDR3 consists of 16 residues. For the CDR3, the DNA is TGTGCCAGCAGCGCAGACGCGGGGTGGGCCGCCGGGGAGCTGTTTTTT. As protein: CASSADAGWAAGELFF.

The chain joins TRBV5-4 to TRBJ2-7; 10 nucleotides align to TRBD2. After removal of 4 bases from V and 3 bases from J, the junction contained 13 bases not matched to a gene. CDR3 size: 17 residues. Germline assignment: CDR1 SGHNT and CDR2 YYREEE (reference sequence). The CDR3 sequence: CASSPPGLARLGYEQYF. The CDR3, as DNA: TGTGCCAGCAGCCCCCCGGGACTAGCGCGATTGGGCTACGAGCAGTACTTC.

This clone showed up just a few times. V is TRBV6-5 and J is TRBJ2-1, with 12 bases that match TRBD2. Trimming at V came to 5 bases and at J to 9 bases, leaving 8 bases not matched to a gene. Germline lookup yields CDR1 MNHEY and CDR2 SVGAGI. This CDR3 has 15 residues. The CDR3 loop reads CASSPWTSGIGEQFF. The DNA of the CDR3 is TGTGCCAGCAGTCCTTGGACTAGCGGGATAGGTGAGCAGTTCTTC.

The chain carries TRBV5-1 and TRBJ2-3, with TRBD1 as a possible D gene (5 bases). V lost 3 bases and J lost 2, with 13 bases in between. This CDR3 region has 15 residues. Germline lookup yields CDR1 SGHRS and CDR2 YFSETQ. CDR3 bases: TGCGCCAGCAGCTCGGACATCGGGTACACAGATACGCAGTATTTT. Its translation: CASSSDIGYTDTQYF.